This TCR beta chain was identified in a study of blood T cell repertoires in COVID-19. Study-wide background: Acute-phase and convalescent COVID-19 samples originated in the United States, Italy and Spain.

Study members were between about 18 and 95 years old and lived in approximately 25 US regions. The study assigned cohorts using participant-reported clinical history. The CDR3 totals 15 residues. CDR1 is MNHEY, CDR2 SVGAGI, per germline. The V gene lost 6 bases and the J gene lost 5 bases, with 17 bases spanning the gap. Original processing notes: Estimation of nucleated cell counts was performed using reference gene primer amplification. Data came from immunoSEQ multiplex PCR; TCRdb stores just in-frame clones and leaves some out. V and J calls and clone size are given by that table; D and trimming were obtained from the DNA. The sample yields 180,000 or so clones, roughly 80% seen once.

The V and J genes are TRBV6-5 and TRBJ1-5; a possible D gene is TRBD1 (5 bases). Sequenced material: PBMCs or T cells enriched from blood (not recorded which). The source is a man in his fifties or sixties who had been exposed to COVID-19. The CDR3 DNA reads TGTGCCAGCAGAGGATTTGGGGCAGGTTATCAGCCCCAGCATTTT. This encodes CASRGFGAGYQPQHF.